What follows are 18 T cell receptor beta chains derived from one specimen sequenced in a study of blood T cell repertoires in COVID-19. TCRdb's table, derived via immunoSEQ multiplex PCR, lists solely in-frame clones and lacks some. This sample has about 240,000 clones; under 85% occur once, and the top ten carry around 5.9%. Sequenced: peripheral blood. These receptor sequences come from a human donor in a cohort sampled during active COVID-19.

V usage is TRBV2 and J usage is TRBJ1-1; weak D call: TRBD1 (5 bases). This CDR3 contains 16 residues. Per germline, CDR1 SNHLY and CDR2 FYNNEI. Trimming left V 8 bases short and J 3 bases short, with 22 bases between. CDR3 loop: CASESLRGQSHTEAFF. The CDR3 DNA sequence: TGTGCCAGCGAAAGTTTAAGGGGTCAGAGTCACACTGAAGCTTTCTTT.

The chain employs TRBV9 and TRBJ2-7; D perhaps matches TRBD2 (6 bases). Germline V CDR1 and CDR2: SGDLS, YYNGEE. The CDR3 runs to 14 residues. V lost 0 bases and J 2 bases, leaving 9 bases between the germline ends. The DNA of the CDR3 is TGTGCCAGCAGCGTAGCCTGGGGGGCCTACGAGCAGTACTTC. Translation: CASSVAWGAYEQYF. The full variable domain, completed using reference TRBV9 and TRBJ2-7, is DSGVTQTPKHLITATGQRVTLRCSPRSGDLSVYWYQQSLDQGLQFLIQYYNGEERAKGNILERFSAQQFPDLHSELNLSSLELGDSALYFCASSVAWGAYEQYFGPGTRLTVT.

J is TRBJ2-2 and V is TRBV19; 7 bases match TRBD2. The V and J ends lost 4 bases and 7 bases, in that order; junction bases with no gene match: 6. CDR1 is LNHDA and CDR2 is SQIVND in the germline V gene (reference sequence). There are 14 residues in the CDR3. The CDR3: CASSRDYPSGELFF. The DNA for the CDR3 is TGTGCCAGTAGTAGGGACTACCCCAGCGGGGAGCTGTTTTTT.

V is TRBV6-2 or TRBV6-3 and J is TRBJ1-2; 10 bases agree with TRBD1. V was clipped by 4 bases and J by 1 base; unmatched bases: 3. The CDR3 totals 15 residues. From germline, CDR1 is MNHEY and CDR2 SVGEGT. DNA of the CDR3: TGTGCCAGCAGTTCGACAGGGGGCAATAACTATGGCTACACCTTC. It specifies CASSSTGGNNYGYTF.

The chain employs TRBV15 and TRBJ1-5; 7 positions agree with TRBD1. V dropped 0 bases and J dropped 5; count of bases not matched to a gene: 7. This CDR3 is 16 amino acids long. In germline, CDR1 is LNHNV, CDR2 YYDKDF (reference sequence). The CDR3 here is CATSRDSLGGDQPQHF. In DNA, the CDR3 is TGTGCCACCAGCAGAGATAGTTTAGGGGGCGATCAGCCCCAGCATTTT.

The chain couples TRBV7-2 to TRBJ2-1, with 9 nucleotides matching TRBD1. CDR1 is SGHTA and CDR2 is FQGNSA in the germline V gene. V lost 4 bases, J lost 6 bases, and 7 bases stayed unmatched. This CDR3 has 15 amino acids. In DNA form, the CDR3 reads TGTGCCAGCAGCTGGTCCGGGACAGGGCCCAATGAGCAGTTCTTC. This encodes CASSWSGTGPNEQFF.

This clone was seen a few times. This chain joins TRBV7-2 and TRBJ1-3, with D perhaps TRBD1 (6 bases). The CDR3 consists of 14 residues. V shed 3 bases and J shed 5 bases, with 11 bases lying between them. Germline V gives CDR1 SGHTA, CDR2 FQGNSA. As DNA, the CDR3 is TGTGCCAGCAGCTTTCCTACAGGGAGAAACACCATATATTTT. It encodes CASSFPTGRNTIYF.

This clone occurred once. This chain links TRBV5-1 with TRBJ2-4; D possibly corresponds to TRBD1 (5 bases). The CDR3 sequence is 16 residues long. In germline, CDR1 is SGHRS, CDR2 YFSETQ. Trimming took 4 bases from V and 0 from J, leaving 14 bases between them. CDR3 protein: CASSTSTGLAKNIQYF. DNA for the CDR3: TGCGCCAGCAGCACAAGTACAGGTTTAGCCAAAAACATTCAGTACTTC. Combining the CDR3 with reference TRBV5-1 and TRBJ2-4 gives the whole variable domain KAGVTQTPRYLIKTRGQQVTLSCSPISGHRSVSWYQQTPGQGLQFLFEYFSETQRNKGNFPGRFSGRQFSNSRSEMNVSTLELGDSALYLCASSTSTGLAKNIQYFGAGTRLSVL.

This clone was observed once. V is TRBV6-2 or TRBV6-3 and J is TRBJ1-5, with D possibly being TRBD1 (6 bases). V was trimmed by 7 bases and J by 6 bases, leaving 13 bases between them. CDR1 is MNHEY and CDR2 is SVGEGT in the germline V gene. The CDR3 consists of 13 residues. In DNA, the CDR3 is TGTGCCAGCACCCCGCGGGGGCCTCAGCCCCAGCATTTT. It is translated as CASTPRGPQPQHF.

Remarks on this clone: The same CDR3 also results from other DNA sequences found in this sample. This chain connects TRBV18 to TRBJ2-2; 8 nucleotides align to TRBD1. Germline assignment: CDR1 KGHSH and CDR2 LQKENI. The CDR3 is 15 amino acids. V lost 3 bases to trimming and J lost 4 bases; unmatched junction nucleotides: 4. CDR3 DNA sequence: TGTGCCAGCTCACCTGTTACAGGGGGCACCGGGGAGCTGTTTTTT. Translating gives CASSPVTGGTGELFF.

This clone was seen once. This sequence joins TRBV19 and TRBJ2-1, with 13 bases matching TRBD2. The junction had 4 bases not matched to a gene; V was cut back by 3 bases and J by 5 bases. The V gene's germline CDR1 is LNHDA and CDR2 SQIVND (reference sequence). This CDR3 has 16 amino acids. The CDR3 coding sequence is TGTGCCAGTAGTATCCCCACTAGCGGGGGGGACAATGAGCAGTTCTTC. Encoded protein: CASSIPTSGGDNEQFF.

The J gene is TRBJ2-3, the V gene TRBV6-5, with D possibly matching TRBD2 (5 bases). CDR3 size: 16 residues. V was trimmed by 0 bases and J by 4 bases, leaving 14 bases between them. The germline V gene encodes CDR1 MNHEY and CDR2 SVGAGI. The CDR3 loop is CASSYSSAIGADTQYF. CDR3 bases: TGTGCCAGCAGTTACTCATCAGCGATCGGGGCAGATACGCAGTATTTT.

This chain connects TRBV30 to TRBJ1-1; 11 nucleotides match TRBD1. The CDR3 spans 15 residues. With 2 bases clipped from V and 3 bases from J, the junction kept 5 bases outside the gene matches. In germline, CDR1 is GTSNPN, CDR2 SVGIG (reference sequence). As DNA, the CDR3 is TGTGCCTGGAGTAGAGGGACAGGGGGTTACACTGAAGCTTTCTTT. Translation: CAWSRGTGGYTEAFF.

The CDR3 here is CASSKVSLAGGQCSYNEQFF. The CDR3 DNA follows: TGTGCCAGCAGCAAAGTCAGTCTAGCGGGGGGCCAATGCTCCTACAATGAGCAGTTCTTC. The chain is built from TRBV21-1 and TRBJ2-1; the table gives TRBD2 as D, unverified against the DNA. TRBV21-1 is recorded as a pseudogene. The CDR3 loop spans 20 amino acids.

V and J are TRBV10-3 and TRBJ1-2; 7 bases align to TRBD1. CDR1 ENHRY and CDR2 SYGVKD come from the germline V gene. The CDR3 has 15 residues. The trim removed 7 bases at V and 7 bases at J, leaving 15 bases unmatched. The CDR3 bases are TGTGCCATCAACGAAGGAAAGGGGGCCACAAGTGGCTACACCTTC. It yields the protein CAINEGKGATSGYTF.

This clone came up once. This chain links TRBV24-1 with TRBJ2-2; D is undetermined. CDR1 is KGHDR, CDR2 SFDVKD, per germline. This CDR3 has 12 residues. Trimming stripped 7 bases from V and 6 bases from J, with 8 bases between. The DNA of the CDR3 is TGTGCCACCAGCGCCGGAGCCGGGGAGCTGTTTTTT. Translation: CATSAGAGELFF.

The genes are TRBV7-2 and TRBJ2-2; TRBD2 matches at 10 bases. The V segment lost 2 bases and the J segment 4 bases; nucleotides outside the gene matches: 1. This CDR3 is built from 15 residues. Germline V CDR1 and CDR2: SGHTA, FQGNSA. The CDR3 here is CASSLRLAGTGELFF. The DNA of the CDR3 is TGTGCCAGCAGCTTACGACTAGCGGGCACCGGGGAGCTGTTTTTT.

This clone was counted at least ten times. V is TRBV7-2 and J is TRBJ2-2; 8 bases match TRBD2. The CDR3 loop spans 16 amino acids. Per germline, CDR1 SGHTA and CDR2 FQGNSA. V gave up 6 bases and J gave up 6 bases; unmatched junction bases: 12. The chain's CDR3 is CASRRSGGFVAGELFF. CDR3 DNA sequence: TGTGCCAGCAGAAGAAGCGGGGGTTTCGTCGCCGGGGAGCTGTTTTTT.